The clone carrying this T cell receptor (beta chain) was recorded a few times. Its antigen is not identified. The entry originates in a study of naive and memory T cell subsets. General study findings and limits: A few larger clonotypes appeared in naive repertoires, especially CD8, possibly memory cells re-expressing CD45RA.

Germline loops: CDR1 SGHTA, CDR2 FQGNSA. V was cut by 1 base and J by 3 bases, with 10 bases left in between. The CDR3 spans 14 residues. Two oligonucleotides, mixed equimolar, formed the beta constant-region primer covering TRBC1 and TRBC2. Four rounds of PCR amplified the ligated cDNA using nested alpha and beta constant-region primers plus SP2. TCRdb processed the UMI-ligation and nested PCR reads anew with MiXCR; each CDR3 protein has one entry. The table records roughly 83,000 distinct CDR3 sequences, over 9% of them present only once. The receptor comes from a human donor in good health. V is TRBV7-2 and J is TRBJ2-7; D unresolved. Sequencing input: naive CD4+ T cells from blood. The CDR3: CASSLDHLGYEQYF. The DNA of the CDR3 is TGTGCCAGCAGCTTAGATCACCTAGGCTACGAGCAGTACTTC.